This T cell receptor beta chain was retrieved from a study of T cells in localized non-small cell lung cancer. Deletions cut 4 bases from V and 0 bases from J, with 12 bases between. CDR3 length equals 16 residues. Germline CDR1 MNHEY, CDR2 SVGAGI. Assay: immunoSEQ multiplex PCR; the TCRdb copy retains only in-frame clones and omits some. The table has 40,000 or so clones, roughly 77% seen once. The V and J genes are TRBV6-5 and TRBJ1-4; D remains unclear. Source: PBMCs, taken before any cancer treatment. The receptor comes from a woman between 40 and 69 years old with stage II squamous cell lung carcinoma. CDR3 sequence: CASSSLVGSTNEKLFF. In DNA, the CDR3 is TGTGCCAGCAGTTCCCTTGTTGGGTCAACTAATGAAAAACTGTTTTTT.